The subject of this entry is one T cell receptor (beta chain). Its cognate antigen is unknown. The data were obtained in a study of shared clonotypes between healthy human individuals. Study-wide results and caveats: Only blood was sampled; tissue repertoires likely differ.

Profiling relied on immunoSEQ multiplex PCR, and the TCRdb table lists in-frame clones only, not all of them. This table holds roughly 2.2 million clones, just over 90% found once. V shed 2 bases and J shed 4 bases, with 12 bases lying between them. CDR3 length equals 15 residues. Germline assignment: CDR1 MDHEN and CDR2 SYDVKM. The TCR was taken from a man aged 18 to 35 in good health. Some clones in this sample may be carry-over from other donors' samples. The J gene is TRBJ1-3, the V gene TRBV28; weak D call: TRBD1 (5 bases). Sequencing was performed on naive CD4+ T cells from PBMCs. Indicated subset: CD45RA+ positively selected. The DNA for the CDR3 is TGTGCCAGCAGTTTAATGGGGGTAGGGGGAAACACCATATATTTT. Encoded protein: CASSLMGVGGNTIYF.